This TCR beta chain was documented in a study of cytomegalovirus exposure and HLA in healthy donors. Study background: The early release's HLA-typed donors yielded tens of millions of unique TCRs.

V lost 5 bases, J lost 3 bases, and 13 bases lay in between. The CDR3 extends over 15 amino acids. Germline CDR1 is MDHEN and CDR2 is SYDVKM. Researchers ran the PCR with 60 Vbeta and 13 Jbeta primers. Profiling relied on immunoSEQ multiplex PCR, and the TCRdb table lists in-frame clones only, not all of them. The sample has about 130,000 clones; about 77% are singletons. With respect to this clone: Its antigen is currently unknown.

Study-wide findings and caveats: Productive status was seen about 87% or about 30% of the time for most TCR beta V segments in an earlier analysis. For TCR beta chains, V- and J-gene trimming was later linked to a missense DCLRE1C variant. The authors excluded some V segments, including TRBV6-2 and TRBV6-3, as indistinguishable.

The specimen was PBMCs. The receptor comes from a man aged 50-60 years in good health and CMV-seronegative. The chain uses TRBV28 and TRBJ1-4, with a weak D call TRBD1 (6 bases). CDR3 coding DNA: TGTGCCAGCAGTGAACAGGGTGTATCTAATGAAAAACTGTTTTTT. Its translation: CASSEQGVSNEKLFF.